The 29 T cell receptor beta chains presented below share a single source sample, sequenced in a study of beta chain features in type 1 diabetes. What was sequenced were expressed TCRB transcripts, since all of the isolated RNA had been reverse transcribed. Method: immunoSEQ multiplex PCR; TCRdb's copy keeps in-frame clones and lacks some. Among roughly 150,000 clones listed, around 10% were seen once. Sequencing used central memory CD4+ T cells from blood. The origin of the receptors is a man aged 18-30 years in good health.

This chain uses TRBV7-3 with TRBJ2-3; D remains ambiguous. The germline CDR1 and CDR2 sequences are SGHTA and FQGTGA. The CDR3 has 13 residues. V lost 1 base and J lost 5, with 7 bases in between. The CDR3 protein is CASSLMPGDTQYF. The CDR3 region has the DNA TGTGCCAGCAGCTTAATGCCAGGAGATACGCAGTATTTT.

CDR3 in DNA: TGCGCCAGCAGCCTGGGACAGGGAGAGGGTGAGCAGTTCTTC. It specifies CASSLGQGEGEQFF. The chain combines TRBV4-3 with TRBJ2-1, with 9 bases fitting TRBD1. CDR3 length equals 14 residues. With 4 bases clipped from V and 9 bases from J, the junction kept 7 bases outside the gene matches. CDR1 and CDR2 (germline): LGHNA, YSLEER.

This clone has only a few counts. The chain carries TRBV25-1 and TRBJ2-3; 9 bases are a match to TRBD1. Germline assignment: CDR1 MGHDK and CDR2 SYGVNS. The CDR3 length is 14 residues. The ends lost 5 bases at V and 9 bases at J; junction bases unmatched: 9. CDR3 region: CASSPGQGSKTQYF. CDR3 DNA: TGTGCCAGCAGTCCTGGACAGGGGAGTAAGACGCAGTATTTT.

This clone was counted only a few times. The chain employs TRBV18 and TRBJ2-3; D is ambiguous. V shed 1 base and J shed 6 bases, with 2 bases lying between them. Germline V CDR1 and CDR2: KGHSH, LQKENI. The CDR3 totals 11 residues. The CDR3 here is CASSPQDTQYF. DNA of the CDR3: TGTGCCAGCTCACCACAGGATACGCAGTATTTT.

J is TRBJ2-5 and V is TRBV2; D assignment may be TRBD1 or TRBD2 (5 bases each). Germline CDR1 is SNHLY and CDR2 is FYNNEI. Trimming removed 6 bases from V and 1 base from J, with 18 bases in between. The CDR3 runs 16 residues. CDR3 sequence reads: CASRGDGNSRQETQYF. CDR3 in DNA: TGTGCCAGCAGGGGGGACGGGAACTCACGCCAAGAGACCCAGTACTTC.

This rearrangement joins TRBV10-2 to TRBJ2-1; D not certain. There are 15 residues in the CDR3. V lost 2 bases, J lost 1 base, and 9 bases lay in between. Germline V gene data show CDR1 as WSHSY and CDR2 as SAAADI. The CDR3 spells CASSEALWSYNEQFF. The DNA of the CDR3 is TGCGCCAGCAGTGAGGCCCTTTGGTCCTACAATGAGCAGTTCTTC.

This clone showed up just a few times. Here the CDR3 DNA reads TGTGCCAGCAGTGACATAGACAGGCATGGGGACTACGAGCAGTACTTC. Amino acid sequence: CASSDIDRHGDYEQYF. This rearrangement joins TRBV2 to TRBJ2-7, with D perhaps matching TRBD1 (6 bases). Germline loops: CDR1 SNHLY, CDR2 FYNNEI. V was shortened by 3 bases and J by 3 bases, with 18 bases between the two germline ends. The CDR3 loop spans 16 amino acids.

This clone was observed a handful of times. This rearrangement joins TRBV7-9 to TRBJ2-5; D gene ambiguous. The CDR3 extends over 10 amino acids. In germline, CDR1 is SEHNR, CDR2 FQNEAQ (reference sequence). Trimming removed 5 bases at V and 5 bases at J, with 3 bases between. CDR3 amino acids: CASSTETQYF. CDR3 in DNA: TGTGCCAGCAGCACGGAGACCCAGTACTTC.

This clone was recorded a few times. V is TRBV20-1 and J is TRBJ2-5; a possible D gene is TRBD2 (5 bases). Trimming stripped 5 bases from V and 5 bases from J, with 9 bases between. The CDR3 sequence is 11 residues long. Germline V gene sequence: CDR1 DFQATT, CDR2 SNEGSKA (reference sequence). The CDR3 protein is CSAQPGETQYF. CDR3 coding DNA: TGCAGTGCTCAACCGGGGGAGACCCAGTACTTC.

This clone was seen only a few times. The rearrangement links TRBV7-2 to TRBJ2-5; D might be TRBD1 or TRBD2, each matching 6 bases. CDR1 is SGHTA and CDR2 is FQGNSA in the germline V gene. CDR3 length: 13 amino acids. Trimming cost V 6 bases and J 5 bases, with 13 bases left between them. CDR3 in amino acids: CASSRKGGETQYF. The CDR3 nucleotides are TGTGCCAGCAGTCGGAAAGGGGGGGAGACCCAGTACTTC.

V and J are TRBV25-1 and TRBJ2-3, with TRBD2 as a possible D gene (6 bases). The germline V gene encodes CDR1 MGHDK and CDR2 SYGVNS. The CDR3 runs to 16 residues. The ends were cut back, 5 bases at V and 1 base at J, with 16 bases in the middle. The CDR3 coding sequence is TGTGCCAGCAGTTTTCTGGGACTGGAACGCACAGATACGCAGTATTTT. Residues: CASSFLGLERTDTQYF.

This clone was seen repeatedly, ten times or more. The genes are TRBV5-1 and TRBJ2-5; 8 bases match TRBD2. V shed 5 bases, J shed 5 bases, and the junction held 14 bases outside the gene matches. Germline-derived CDR1 and CDR2 are SGHRS and YFSETQ. The length of the CDR3 is 16 residues. CDR3 DNA: TGCGCCAGCAGATATCAAGCAGCGGGGGCCATGGAGACCCAGTACTTC. Amino acids: CASRYQAAGAMETQYF.

The rearrangement joins TRBV9 to TRBJ2-7; 9 positions match TRBD2. The junction had 9 bases not matched to a gene; V was cut back by 4 bases and J by 7 bases. Germline CDR1 SGDLS, CDR2 YYNGEE. The CDR3 sequence is 14 residues long. The CDR3 spells CASSISGGPREQYF. In DNA, the CDR3 is TGTGCCAGCAGCATTAGCGGGGGACCAAGGGAGCAGTACTTC.

This clone was detected a few times. V gene TRBV29-1 combines with J gene TRBJ2-3; tentatively, D is TRBD2 (5 bases). Germline V gene lookup returns CDR1 SQVTM and CDR2 ANQGSEA. There are 13 residues in the CDR3. V was clipped by 3 bases and J by 2 bases, with 9 bases between them. CDR3 residues: CSVDPGLTDTQYF. CDR3 sequence (DNA): TGCAGCGTTGACCCCGGACTCACAGATACGCAGTATTTT.

The rearrangement joins TRBV5-4 to TRBJ2-6; the match to TRBD2 covers 10 bases. V gave up 6 bases and J gave up 0 bases; unmatched junction bases: 6. This CDR3 has 17 residues. In germline, CDR1 is SGHNT, CDR2 YYREEE (reference sequence). The DNA for the CDR3 is TGTGCCAGCACAATAGCGGGAGGCAACTCTGGGGCCAACGTCCTGACTTTC. Translating it yields CASTIAGGNSGANVLTF.

J is TRBJ1-1 and V is TRBV30, with TRBD1 matching 9 bases. The V segment lost 4 bases and the J segment 1 base; nucleotides outside the gene matches: 13. Germline lookup yields CDR1 GTSNPN and CDR2 SVGIG (reference sequence). CDR3 length: 17 amino acids. CDR3: CAWIRPLQGATNTEAFF. CDR3 in DNA: TGTGCCTGGATTCGTCCCCTACAGGGGGCTACGAACACTGAAGCTTTCTTT.

This clone has more than one count but fewer than ten. This CDR3 is CAWSVSGGTGANVLTF. The CDR3 nucleotides read TGTGCCTGGAGTGTATCTGGGGGCACTGGGGCCAACGTCCTGACTTTC. The chain has TRBV30 and TRBJ2-6, with D maybe TRBD1 (6 bases). CDR3 size: 16 residues. V lost 0 bases and J 2 bases, leaving 11 bases between the germline ends. Germline lookup yields CDR1 GTSNPN and CDR2 SVGIG (reference sequence).

The rearrangement links TRBV7-3 to TRBJ2-1; the D is unclear. Trimming left V 6 bases short and J 3 bases short, with 12 bases between. Germline-derived CDR1 and CDR2 are SGHTA and FQGTGA. This CDR3 comprises 14 residues. In DNA form, the CDR3 reads TGTGCCAGCAGACCCCCGGGCGGCTACAATGAGCAGTTCTTC. Translating it yields CASRPPGGYNEQFF.

V usage is TRBV6-1 and J usage is TRBJ2-7; TRBD1 aligns across 8 bases. With 4 bases clipped from V and 7 bases from J, the junction kept 9 bases outside the gene matches. Germline loops: CDR1 MNHNS, CDR2 SASEGT. The CDR3 extends over 14 amino acids. The CDR3 region has the DNA TGTGCCAGCAGTGTTAGGACAGGGCGTTGGGAGCAGTACTTC. It codes for CASSVRTGRWEQYF.

The V call is TRBV19, the J call TRBJ2-3; TRBD1 matches at 8 bases. The CDR3 has 15 amino acids. J was trimmed by 4 bases and V by 5 bases; bases with no gene match: 8. Germline CDR1 and CDR2: LNHDA and SQIVND (reference sequence). The CDR3 here is CASSLQGARADTQYF. CDR3 in DNA: TGTGCCAGTAGTTTGCAGGGGGCTAGGGCAGATACGCAGTATTTT.

This clone was seen a handful of times. This chain uses TRBV5-1 with TRBJ2-4, with D possibly TRBD2 on 6 matching bases. The CDR3 is 14 residues long. CDR1 and CDR2 from the germline V gene are SGHRS and YFSETQ. With 0 bases removed from V and 8 bases from J, the gap between germline ends came to 12 bases. In DNA form, the CDR3 reads TGCGCCAGCAGCTTGGGACTAGGAAGGGACATTCAGTACTTC. Protein sequence: CASSLGLGRDIQYF.

There are a few counts of this clone. The chain uses TRBV7-2 and TRBJ2-1; possibly TRBD1 for D (6 bases). The CDR3 runs to 15 residues. V was clipped by 6 bases and J by 5 bases, with 17 bases between them. Germline-derived CDR1 and CDR2 are SGHTA and FQGNSA. The CDR3 DNA is TGTGCCAGCAGTCTCACAGGGTTGAAAGACAATGAGCAGTTCTTC. This sequence encodes CASSLTGLKDNEQFF.

In this sample, this clone turned up a few times. The genes are TRBV4-2 and TRBJ1-3; D not resolved. V shed 3 bases and J shed 1 base, with 4 bases lying between them. This CDR3 comprises 13 residues. Germline CDR1 LGHNA, CDR2 YNFKEQ. CDR3 coding DNA: TGTGCCAGCAGCCACCCGTCTGGAAACACCATATATTTT. It is translated as CASSHPSGNTIYF.

This clone was detected only a few times. CDR3 DNA sequence: TGTGCCAGCAGCGCGCTACAGGGTAAGAGGAGCACAGATACGCAGTATTTT. This translates into CASSALQGKRSTDTQYF. The chain recombines TRBV27 with TRBJ2-3, with D perhaps TRBD1 (6 bases). With 6 bases removed from V and 0 bases from J, the gap between germline ends came to 19 bases. Germline CDR1 reads MNHEY; CDR2 reads SMNVEV (reference sequence). This CDR3 has 17 amino acids.

CDR3 protein: CASSGFRGELFF. In nucleotides, the CDR3 is TGTGCCAGCAGTGGGTTTAGGGGGGAGCTGTTTTTT. This chain joins TRBV25-1 and TRBJ2-2; D unclear. The CDR3 has 12 amino acids. V was shortened by 4 bases and J by 8 bases, with 8 bases between the two germline ends. Per the germline V gene, CDR1 is MGHDK and CDR2 is SYGVNS. Filled out from reference TRBV25-1 and TRBJ2-2, the complete variable domain reads EADIYQTPRYLVIGTGKKITLECSQTMGHDKMYWYQQDPGMELHLIHYSYGVNSTEKGDLSSESTVSRIRTEHFPLTLESARPSHTSQYLCASSGFRGELFFGEGSRLTVL.

The chain links TRBV18 to TRBJ1-1; D is uncertain. CDR1 is KGHSH, CDR2 LQKENI, per germline. The V and J ends lost 3 bases and 8 bases respectively, with 10 bases between them. This CDR3 spans 12 amino acids. The CDR3 sequence: CASSPSQREAFF. The CDR3 DNA reads TGTGCCAGCTCACCGTCACAGAGAGAAGCTTTCTTT.

This clone was observed a few times. V is TRBV4-1 and J is TRBJ2-5; 10 nucleotides align to TRBD2. The V gene's germline CDR1 is MGHRA and CDR2 YSYEKL. The V segment lost 1 base and the J segment 2 bases; nucleotides outside the gene matches: 7. This CDR3 has 17 residues. The CDR3 spells CASSQVSGGLSQETQYF. CDR3 nucleotides: TGCGCCAGCAGCCAAGTTAGCGGGGGGCTTTCTCAAGAGACCCAGTACTTC.

The V gene is TRBV9, the J gene TRBJ1-2, with TRBD1 as a possible D gene (6 bases). V lost 0 bases and J 5 bases, leaving 14 bases between the germline ends. The V gene's germline CDR1 is SGDLS and CDR2 YYNGEE. The CDR3 has 15 residues. The CDR3 region is CASSVGGQGYYGYTF. CDR3 coding DNA: TGTGCCAGCAGCGTAGGCGGGCAGGGGTATTATGGCTACACCTTC.

Many counts were recorded for this clone. This chain connects TRBV4-3 to TRBJ2-7, with D tentatively TRBD1 (6 bases). CDR3 length: 14 amino acids. V lost 0 bases and J lost 3, with 9 bases in between. Per germline, CDR1 LGHNA and CDR2 YSLEER. Here the CDR3 reads CASSQDRGFYEQYF. The DNA for the CDR3 is TGCGCCAGCAGCCAAGACAGGGGATTCTACGAGCAGTACTTC.